A selection of T cell receptor beta chains follows, all from one sample in a study of blood T cells in healthy people across ages. TCRdb itself ran the 5' RACE reads through MiXCR, one entry per CDR3 protein. The sample lists roughly 500,000 distinct CDR3 sequences, 27% seen once, with about 18% in the top ten. The sample taken for sequencing was blood. These receptor sequences come from an older woman in good health. CDR3s include the opening cysteine and the closing phenylalanine or tryptophan. Each record gives: clone size, J gene, V gene, CDR3 protein. The size entry is marked missing in some rows and otherwise reads once, few, many or a size class.

few,TRBJ2-3,TRBV2,CASSEVSGTIIDTQYF
many,TRBJ2-7,TRBV29-1,CSVEFKRGYEQYF
few,TRBJ1-2,TRBV3-1,CASSQALRYGYTF
.,TRBJ1-2,TRBV29-1,CSVEDRKTPDGYTF
few,TRBJ1-2,TRBV9,CASSVGVSNNYDYTF
.,TRBJ1-1,TRBV6-1,CASRYGGNTEAFF
.,TRBJ2-1,TRBV24-1,CATSERQGSYNEQFF
.,TRBJ2-5,TRBV7-2,CASSLAGPGQGFGTQYF
.,TRBJ1-1,TRBV21-1,CASSKRAVEAFF
.,TRBJ2-1,TRBV18,CASSPISSYNEQFF
.,TRBJ1-1,TRBV4-3,CASSQDWGRAHMNTEAFF
.,TRBJ2-7,TRBV18,CASSPRGVSSYEQYF
.,TRBJ2-1,TRBV7-2,CASSLVAGRNEQFF
.,.,TRBV20-1,CSARDSGGSQETQYF
.,TRBJ2-3,TRBV25-1,CASSAFSPGGYTQYF
.,TRBJ2-2,TRBV7-9,CASSLESGQGNTGELFF
.,TRBJ2-1,TRBV6-2/TRBV6-3,CASSYRRGEFNEQFF
once,TRBJ2-3,TRBV29-1,CSVGSGTGGNTQYF
few,TRBJ2-3,TRBV4-3,CASSQDLRGNTDTQYF
.,TRBJ2-5,TRBV7-9,CASSLGASGLGETQYF
.,TRBJ2-1,TRBV29-1,CSAGSTPAEQFF
few,TRBJ2-2,TRBV4-1,CASSQVGGANTGELFF
.,TRBJ2-5,TRBV7-8,CASSFLARRETQYF
.,TRBJ1-2,TRBV6-5,CASSAAGPYGNTF
.,TRBJ1-5,TRBV6-1,CASSEQSNQPQHF
few,.,TRBV7-2,CASSSTGKQETQYF
.,.,TRBV5-5,CASSFFPASPYEQYF
.,TRBJ2-3,TRBV20-1,CSARVEITDTQYF
.,TRBJ2-2,TRBV5-6,CASSLDGATGELFF
.,TRBJ2-1,TRBV20-1,CSARDQDNEQFF
.,TRBJ1-6,TRBV4-3,CASSRALTLYNSPLHF
.,TRBJ2-5,TRBV9,CASSAGLKQETQYF
.,TRBJ2-2,TRBV4-1,CASSLVTGTTGELFF
few,TRBJ1-2,TRBV6-6,CASSATWDSVYGYTF
few,TRBJ2-5,TRBV4-2,CASSQGGGKRETQYF
.,TRBJ1-2,TRBV20-1,CSASAGWGYTF
.,TRBJ1-4,TRBV7-2,CAGTPQTALNEKLFF
.,TRBJ1-4,TRBV6-5,CASSYPSAGDEKLFF
.,TRBJ2-7,TRBV7-2,CASSLGATGGYPLAHF
.,TRBJ1-1,TRBV7-9,CASSLVLGGSAEAFF
.,TRBJ2-1,TRBV2,CASNGETYNEQFF
few,TRBJ2-3,TRBV7-2,CASSPGGTSGTRDTQYF
.,TRBJ1-2,TRBV6-5,CASSSPGLGYTF
.,TRBJ2-2,TRBV7-3,CASSPQGAGGELFF
.,TRBJ2-7,TRBV20-1,CSAGVNYEQYF
.,TRBJ1-3,TRBV11-2,CASSLIIDSGNTIYF
few,TRBJ2-3,TRBV13,CASSSPQGSTDTQYF
.,TRBJ1-1,TRBV25-1,CASFVGTEAFF
.,TRBJ2-3,TRBV5-1,CASSFRGGAGTDTQYF
.,TRBJ2-1,TRBV7-2,CASSLWSNQVYNEQFF
.,TRBJ1-2,TRBV5-1,CASSLAGPKDGYTF
few,TRBJ2-1,TRBV29-1,CSVGTRGGSYNEQFF
few,TRBJ1-2,TRBV6-5,CASSRGREYGYTF
.,TRBJ2-2,TRBV28,CASSFPRGGPQAGELFF
few,TRBJ2-4,TRBV6-2/TRBV6-3,CASSYLGTENIQYF
once,TRBJ1-6,TRBV10-3,CAISVTDYNSPLHF
.,TRBJ1-4,TRBV20-1,CSAPRTAHSNEKLFF
.,TRBJ1-1,TRBV3-1,CASSQVGQMNTEAFF
few,TRBJ2-7,TRBV7-2,CASSLGGPRREQYF
.,TRBJ2-4,TRBV29-1,CSVIAGGSGIQYF